The clone carrying this T cell receptor beta chain came up once. Trimming stripped 0 bases from V and 4 bases from J, with 17 bases between. CDR3 size: 16 residues. Per the germline V gene, CDR1 is SGHNT and CDR2 is YYREEE (reference sequence). The data belong to a study of blood T cell repertoires in COVID-19. Study overall: Specimens from acute and convalescent COVID-19 originated in the United States, Italy and Spain. PBMCs, B-cell-depleted T cells, or T cells provided the cDNA or gDNA that made up the material.

Per the authors' pipeline: Nucleated cell counts were estimated from reference gene primer amplification. Clones were read by immunoSEQ multiplex PCR, and TCRdb kept only the in-frame ones, dropping some. V, J and clone size were drawn from that table, and D and trimming were deduced from the DNA. This sample has 150,000 to 200,000 clones, with 80% to 85% found just once. Sequences were obtained from peripheral blood. The TCR originated in a human donor with acute or convalescent COVID-19. The donor label of this sample is uncertain. The V and J genes are TRBV5-4 and TRBJ2-7, with D possibly TRBD2 on 6 matching bases. CDR3 loop: CASSLGPLRGKYEQYF. DNA of the CDR3: TGTGCCAGCAGCTTGGGGCCCCTGCGGGGTAAATACGAGCAGTACTTC.